The sequence of this TCR beta chain was determined in a study of blood T cell repertoires in COVID-19. Looking at the study overall: Samples of COVID-19 (acute and convalescent) were obtained from the United States, Italy and Spain. Sample material is recorded as cDNA or gDNA derived from T cells, B-cell-depleted T cells, or PBMCs.

The CDR3 is 15 amino acids. Germline-derived CDR1 and CDR2 are SGHRS and YFSETQ. The V and J ends lost 5 bases and 6 bases, in that order; junction bases with no gene match: 9. This clone was seen once. As originally analysed: Cell counts per sample came from amplifying reference gene primers. Assay: immunoSEQ multiplex PCR; the TCRdb copy retains only in-frame clones and omits some. V and J calls and clone size are copied from that table; D and trimming were computed from the DNA. Here the sample spans under 350,000 clones, approximately 86% being singletons. This receptor was taken from a man in his 70s with acute or convalescent COVID-19. The chain links TRBV5-1 to TRBJ1-4, with TRBD1 identical over 8 bases. The sample was peripheral blood. The CDR3 region has the DNA TGCGCCAGCAGGTATTCGACAGGGGAATATGAAAAACTGTTTTTT. Translated, it gives CASRYSTGEYEKLFF.